This T cell receptor beta chain was recorded in a study of T cell clonality in common variable immunodeficiency (dated by TCRdb to the mid-2010s). General findings and caveats noted by the study authors: Although equal DNA input was used, an average of roughly 80,000 unique sequences per sample was obtained for controls, compared with approximately 31,000 for CVID samples. Increased TCRbeta clonality was found in CVID subjects compared with healthy controls (t-test p = 0.018), with the increase being most characteristic of about a third of subjects. Correlations between repertoire features and clinical complications were limited by patient heterogeneity within the CVID cohort. According to the authors, figuring out what caused the increased clonality in CVID would require sequencing the repertoires of T cell subpopulations. CVID TCRbeta sequences were reported to have fewer deletions and N-nucleotide insertions and to lack highly modified clones with 13 or more V deletions. Healthy controls shared more TCRbeta clones with each other than CVID subjects shared among themselves (p < 0.0001).

This clone showed up many times. Its antigen is not yet known. From the germline J gene comes the end of the CDR3, since the read stops 3 residues before it. For sequencing input, CVID and control samples contributed equivalent amounts of genomic DNA. For every sample, a 60 bp segment covering the rearranged TCRbeta CDR3 region was amplified and then sequenced. The immunoSEQ assay, a bias-corrected multiplex PCR combined with high-throughput sequencing, was used to amplify TCRbeta. The original pipeline was this. Every unique nucleotide sequence counted as a clone and was annotated with V, D and J genes, copy number and frequency. Sequences were labeled productive if in frame, and non-productive if out of frame or containing stop codons. Clonality was calculated from Shannon's entropy as previously described. The predicted amino acid sequences of productive clones were used to derive mean CDR3 Kyte-Doolittle hydropathy. Hierarchical clustering of scaled V gene usage was performed with the R hclust function using Manhattan distance and complete linkage. Clone sharing by CDR3 amino acid sequence was assessed by resampling 12 repertoires per group over 100 rounds. The repertoires were searched for approximately 70 published EBV-specific TCRbeta sequences and a few hundred published CMV-specific TCRbeta sequences. Analysis left out two CVID samples that produced under 10,000 sequences, so around 40 CVID repertoires remained. Not all clones reach the TCRdb copy of this immuneACCESS table, which keeps in-frame sequences only. Checked studies attribute under half of the gap to unresolved V genes and leave the rest unexplained. V, J and clone size are those of that table, while D and trimming were read from the DNA. This sample holds about 52,000 clones in total, without any singletons. The ten largest clonotypes hold about 1.7% of the sample.

Predominantly Caucasian heritage was noted among both the CVID patients and the healthy controls. Heparinized peripheral whole blood samples of about 5 to 9 ml were obtained from each donor. Genomic DNA from adults with common variable immune deficiency (CVID) and from healthy adult controls was used for sequencing of TCRbeta CDR3 repertoires. The control group was made up of about 22 healthy adult volunteers (10 male and roughly twelve female) whose ages ranged from roughly 23 to 66 years, with a mean age of about 35. Diluted blood was subjected to density centrifugation over Hypaque 1077 or Ficoll-Paque for isolation of peripheral blood mononuclear cells. Genomic DNA was obtained from unsorted mononuclear cells through either Qiagen column purification or a centrifugation-based method. From its cysteine to its phenylalanine, the CDR3 spans 14 amino acids. Part of the CDR3 DNA is given, 33 bases translated from base 1. V ends up 8 bases short and J 3 bases short, with an unmatched junction base count of 10. In the germline V gene (reference sequence), CDR1 corresponds to SEHNR and CDR2 to FQNEAQ.

The sequence was collected from a person between 18 and 75 years old in good health. The sample was peripheral blood mononuclear cells. The sequence links TRBV7-9 to TRBJ2-7; 7 central nucleotides agree with TRBD2. The CDR3 region reads CASYQTGGGYEQYF. The sequenced CDR3 bases are TGTGCCAGCTATCAAACGGGCGGGGGCTACGAG. Reference TRBV7-9 and TRBJ2-7 proteins supply the regions before and after the CDR3; the full variable domain is: DTGVSQNPRHKITKRGQNVTFRCDPISEHNRLYWYRQTLGQGPEFLTYFQNEAQLEKSRLLSDRFSAERPKGSFSTLEIQRTEQGDSAMYLCASYQTGGGYEQYFGPGTRLTVT.